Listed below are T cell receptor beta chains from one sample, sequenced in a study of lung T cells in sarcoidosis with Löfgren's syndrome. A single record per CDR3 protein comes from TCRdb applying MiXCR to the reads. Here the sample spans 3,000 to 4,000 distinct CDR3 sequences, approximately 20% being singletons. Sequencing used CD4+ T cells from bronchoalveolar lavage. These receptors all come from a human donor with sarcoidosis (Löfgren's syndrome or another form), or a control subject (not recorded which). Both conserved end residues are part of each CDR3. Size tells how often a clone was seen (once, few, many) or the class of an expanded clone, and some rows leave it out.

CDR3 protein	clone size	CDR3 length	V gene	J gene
CASSAGQGAYSNQPQHF	many	17	TRBV9	TRBJ1-5
CASSYSRGSTYTRYF	NA	15	TRBV6-2/TRBV6-3	TRBJ2-3
CASSEQGTSYEQYF	medium-sized	14	TRBV27	TRBJ2-7
CTSSLGGRSFEQFF	NA	14	TRBV7-9	TRBJ2-1
CASSPLGTTHNEQFF	once	15	TRBV3-1	TRBJ2-1
CASSEAPRPQHF	medium-sized	12	TRBV2	TRBJ1-5
CASCLGLAGGSTDTKYF	NA	17	TRBV7-9	TRBJ2-3
CASSPGTGGTNEKLFF	few	16	TRBV7-9	TRBJ1-4
CASSLALGGEQYF	few	13	TRBV7-8	TRBJ2-7
CSARDYGLAGQETQYF	medium-sized	16	TRBV20-1	TRBJ2-5
CATSYYRDRSYEQYF	NA	15	TRBV24-1	TRBJ2-7
CASSRPGQGVDTQYF	medium-sized	15	TRBV2	TRBJ2-3
CASSPRGRADGDTQYF	many	16	TRBV28	TRBJ2-3
CASSDAGRTLLQFF	medium-sized	14	TRBV25-1	TRBJ2-1
CASNPGQGRFETQYF	NA	15	TRBV27	TRBJ2-5
CASSNGQTSEQYF	medium-sized	13	TRBV6-1	TRBJ2-7
CASSLRRGEKLFF	medium-sized	13	TRBV11-3	TRBJ1-4
CASMDIPGTEAFF	once	13	TRBV6-1	TRBJ1-1
CSARTDTGIPEQYF	medium-sized	14	TRBV20-1	TRBJ2-7
CASSLVGFGGGMNTEAFF	medium-sized	18	TRBV27	TRBJ1-1
CACSPRSGVGTDTQYF	NA	16	TRBV19	TRBJ2-3
CASSLGTYNEQFF	many	13	TRBV5-1	TRBJ2-1
CASGLGNANQPQHF	many	14	TRBV12-3/TRBV12-4	TRBJ1-5
CASSLLLGNEKLFF	large	14	TRBV28	TRBJ1-4
CASSPSGQETQYF	medium-sized	13	TRBV18	TRBJ2-5
CASSLQGDPEALF	NA	13	TRBV28	TRBJ1-1
CSVRSNSNQPQHF	many	13	TRBV29-1	TRBJ1-5
CASSLGGPYNSPLHF	many	15	TRBV12-3/TRBV12-4	TRBJ1-6
CASSQLAGTSPLYEQYF	many	17	TRBV4-2	TRBJ2-7
CAIRGGVNTGAFF	NA	13	TRBV10-3	TRBJ1-1
CASSLFPGANVLTF	many	14	TRBV7-6	TRBJ2-6
CASNVRIFNTGELFF	NA	15	TRBV12-3/TRBV12-4	TRBJ2-2
CASSVEGHTEAFF	many	13	TRBV9	TRBJ1-1
CASRETVGGTDTQYF	once	15	TRBV19	TRBJ2-3
CASSYYGDAQETQYF	medium-sized	15	TRBV6-6	TRBJ2-5
CASSSWAYNSPLHF	medium-sized	14	TRBV27	TRBJ1-6
CSASGSRNEQFF	large	12	TRBV20-1	TRBJ2-1
CSATRDSIAKNIQYF	medium-sized	15	TRBV20-1	TRBJ2-4
CASSSLGGSYGYTF	medium-sized	14	TRBV7-2	TRBJ1-2
CASSFRATSALGYEQYF	medium-sized	17	TRBV7-2	TRBJ2-7
CASSPGQQISYNEQFF	medium-sized	16	TRBV5-4	TRBJ2-1
CATSRGLAGGPTGELFF	medium-sized	17	TRBV15	TRBJ2-2
CASSLAAATNEKLFF	many	15	TRBV7-9	TRBJ1-4
CASRGGSGQPQHF	NA	13	TRBV6-5	TRBJ1-5
CASSSGLGQGKQPQHF	medium-sized	16	TRBV5-8	TRBJ1-5
CASRSVQKQFF	medium-sized	11	TRBV28	TRBJ2-1
CASSPRGMGSNQPQHF	medium-sized	16	TRBV19	TRBJ1-5
CASSYWTGGNTEAFF	many	15	TRBV11-2	TRBJ1-1
CASSQIGTSGTAYEQYF	medium-sized	17	TRBV4-2	TRBJ2-7
CASSKTGLGNQPQHF	medium-sized	15	TRBV19	TRBJ1-5
CARDQSGASGANVLTF	medium-sized	16	TRBV2	TRBJ2-6
CASRRDRSSYEQYF	medium-sized	14	TRBV6-1	TRBJ2-7
CASSSYSGATDTQYF	medium-sized	15	TRBV7-9	TRBJ2-3
CASTRDSTDTQYF	medium-sized	13	TRBV6-2/TRBV6-3	TRBJ2-3